The clone carrying this TCR beta chain has just one count. As yet, its antigen is unknown. Between the trimmed V and J ends, which lost 5 bases and 4 bases, there was a span of 14 bases. Germline V lookup: CDR1 SGHTA, CDR2 FQGNSA. This CDR3 comprises 14 residues. Timing groups of about 4 and about 12 weeks for second doses were pooled. These data are taken from a study of T cell responses to AZD1222 COVID-19 vaccine. Overall study findings and caveats: Donors, mostly white British, included more females; clonal diversity was possibly underestimated. Receipt of two AZD1222 doses was followed by a rise in Spike-specific TCR breadth and depth. At study baseline, merely several AZD1222 recipients were seropositive.

Sequencing used immunoSEQ multiplex PCR; TCRdb keeps in-frame clones, though not all of them. The sample holds roughly 200,000 clones, 90% to 95% seen once. The genes are TRBV7-2 and TRBJ1-2; a possible D gene is TRBD1 (5 bases). The sample here was peripheral blood, taken 28 days after the second AZD1222 dose. This sequence originates from an adult who received the AZD1222 COVID-19 vaccine. The CDR3 DNA follows: TGTGCCAGCAGCCTTAGGGACGGAATCTATGGCTACACCTTC. Translating gives CASSLRDGIYGYTF. Looking up the rest from reference TRBV7-2 and TRBJ1-2 gives the full variable domain: GAGVSQSPSNKVTEKGKDVELRCDPISGHTALYWYRQSLGQGLEFLIYFQGNSAPDKSGLPSDRFSAERTGGSVSTLTIQRTQQEDSAVYLCASSLRDGIYGYTFGSGTRLTVV.